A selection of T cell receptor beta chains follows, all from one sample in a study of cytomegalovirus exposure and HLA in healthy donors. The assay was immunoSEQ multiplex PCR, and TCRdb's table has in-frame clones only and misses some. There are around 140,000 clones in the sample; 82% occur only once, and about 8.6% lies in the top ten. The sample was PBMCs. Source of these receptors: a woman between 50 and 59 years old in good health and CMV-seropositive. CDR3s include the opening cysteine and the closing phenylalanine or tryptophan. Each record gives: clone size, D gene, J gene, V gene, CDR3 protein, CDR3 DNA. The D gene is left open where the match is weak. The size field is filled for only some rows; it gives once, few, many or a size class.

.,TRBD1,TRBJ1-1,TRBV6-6,CASSFGQGAEAFF,TGTGCCAGCAGCTTCGGGCAGGGGGCTGAAGCTTTCTTT
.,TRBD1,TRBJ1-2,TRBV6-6,CASSLRQGATRGYTF,TGTGCCAGCAGTCTTAGACAGGGGGCGACTCGGGGCTACACCTTC
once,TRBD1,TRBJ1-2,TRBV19,CASSIPLTGAIGYTF,TGTGCCAGTAGTATCCCGCTTACAGGGGCGATAGGCTACACCTTC
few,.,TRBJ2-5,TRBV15,CATSRHQTGYQETQYF,TGTGCCACCAGCAGACACCAGACAGGATACCAAGAGACCCAGTACTTC
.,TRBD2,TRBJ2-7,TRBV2,CASGEGSGSEQYF,TGTGCCAGCGGAGAAGGTAGCGGGAGCGAGCAGTACTTC
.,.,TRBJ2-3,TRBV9,CASSVGQVSTDTQYF,TGTGCCAGCAGCGTAGGACAGGTTAGCACAGATACGCAGTATTTT
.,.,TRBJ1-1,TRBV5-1,CASSFQGSRAEAFF,TGCGCCAGCAGCTTTCAGGGGAGCCGCGCTGAAGCTTTCTTT
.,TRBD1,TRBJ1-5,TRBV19,CASQNRGLSNQPQHF,TGTGCCAGCCAAAACAGGGGGCTTAGCAATCAGCCCCAGCATTTT
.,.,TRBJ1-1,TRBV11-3,CASSWGRNTEAFF,TGTGCCAGCAGCTGGGGCAGGAACACTGAAGCTTTCTTT
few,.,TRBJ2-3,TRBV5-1,CASRSSGTDTQYF,TGCGCCAGCAGATCCTCGGGCACAGATACGCAGTATTTT
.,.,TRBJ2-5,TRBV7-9,CASSPRETQYF,TGTGCCAGCAGCCCCCGGGAGACCCAGTACTTC